This T cell receptor beta chain appears in the sequencing data of a study of beta chain features in type 1 diabetes. Concerning this clone itself: Its specificity is unknown.

Every isolated RNA sample was fully reverse transcribed, so sequencing captured expressed TCRB transcripts. Produced via immunoSEQ multiplex PCR; TCRdb's table is partial and in-frame only. The sample consists of a few hundred thousand clones, 9.5% to 10% of them appearing once. CDR3 length equals 16 residues. Trimming cost V 5 bases and J 5 bases; bases outside gene matches: 5. CDR1 is MNHEY, CDR2 SMNVEV, per germline (reference sequence). Study-level results: Researchers report that Type 1 diabetes patients had moderately but significantly shorter TCRB CDR3s across all four CD4+ subsets.

The chain recombines TRBV27 with TRBJ2-2; 13 bases fit TRBD2. Sequencing input: central memory CD4+ T cells from blood. The receptor was isolated from a man younger than 40 with type 1 diabetes. The CDR3 reads CASSARTSGSTGELFF. CDR3 sequence (DNA): TGTGCCAGCAGTGCGAGGACTAGCGGGAGTACCGGGGAGCTGTTTTTT.